This T cell receptor (beta chain) appears in the sequencing data of a study of blood T cell repertoires in COVID-19. Only in-frame clones appear in the TCRdb table, and some are missing; sequencing was by immunoSEQ multiplex PCR. In the table there are over 250,000 clones, 75% to 90% of which are singletons. J was trimmed by 0 bases and V by 5 bases; bases with no gene match: 7. The CDR3 length is 16 residues. Germline assignment: CDR1 SGHTA and CDR2 FQGNSA. The sample comprised peripheral blood. The clonotype originates from a woman between 65 and 79 years old with COVID-19, enrolled during active disease. This chain joins TRBV7-2 and TRBJ2-4; 7 bases match TRBD1. CDR3 nucleotide sequence: TGTGCCAGCAGCCAGGACAGGAGACTAGCCAAAAACATTCAGTACTTC. This codes for CASSQDRRLAKNIQYF.